The 32 T cell receptor beta chains reported below all come from one sample, sequenced in a study of T cell clonality in common variable immunodeficiency (dated by TCRdb to between 2015 and 2016). The library was prepared using the immunoSEQ multiplex PCR assay. The source is immuneACCESS, and TCRdb retained only in-frame sequences with V and J called. Part of the clones is not carried over; for the studies checked, unresolved V genes explain less than half of this, and the remainder is unexplained. This sample shows roughly 70,000 clones, and none of them turns up only once. The ten top clones hold about 1.7% of the sample. The sample taken for sequencing was peripheral blood mononuclear cells. These receptors originate from a person aged 18-70 years in good health.

This clone was detected a few times. The DNA ends 3 residues before the CDR3 does, and the rest of the CDR3 is filled in from the germline J gene. The V and J genes are TRBV19 and TRBJ1-5; 7 bases line up with TRBD1. The CDR3 contains 15 residues. J gave up 4 bases and V 6 bases, and 9 bases lay outside the gene matches. Per the germline V gene, CDR1 is LNHDA and CDR2 is SQIVND (reference sequence). This CDR3 is CASRVRDSRNQPQHF. The part of the CDR3 DNA that was read is TGTGCCAGTAGGGTCCGGGACAGCAGAAATCAGCCC.

This clone was observed at least ten times. The read terminates 3 residues ahead of where the CDR3 ends, so the germline J gene completes it. The chain uses TRBV7-9 and TRBJ2-1; maybe TRBD1 (6 bases). The CDR3 extends over 15 amino acids. V gave up 4 bases and J gave up 8 bases, with 18 bases separating them. Germline CDR1 SEHNR, CDR2 FQNEAQ (reference sequence). Incomplete CDR3 DNA: TGTGCCAGCAGCTCCACAGGGAGTTCATACGATGAG. It yields the protein CASSSTGSSYDE. In full, the CDR3 reads CASSSTGSSYDEQFF.

This clone was counted ten times or more. The read ends 3 residues early relative to the CDR3; the germline J gene fills the gap. The gene calls are TRBV5-4 and TRBJ1-2; maybe TRBD1 (6 bases). Germline CDR1 SGHNT, CDR2 YYREEE (reference sequence). Trimming took off 5 bases at V and 2 bases at J, with 10 bases between the two ends. This CDR3 spans 13 amino acids. The CDR3 sequence: CASRTGQNYGYTF. The covered CDR3 bases are TGTGCCAGCAGAACCGGACAGAACTATGGC.

This clone was seen ten or more times. Sequencing ends 3 residues short of the CDR3 end; the germline J gene provides the rest. The chain links TRBV5-1 to TRBJ2-7, with D perhaps TRBD1 (5 bases). Trimming cost V 0 bases and J 3 bases, with 13 bases left between them. Germline CDR1 is SGHRS and CDR2 is YFSETQ. The CDR3 totals 15 residues. The DNA read from the CDR3 is TGCGCCAGCAGCTTGGCAGGGTCCGTCTTCTACGAG. It specifies CASSLAGSVFYE. The entire CDR3 sequence reads CASSLAGSVFYEQYF.

This clone was counted at least ten times. The read gets to within 3 residues of the CDR3 end, and the germline J gene fills in the rest. The chain combines TRBV6-4 with TRBJ1-1, with a possible D match to TRBD1 (5 bases). The CDR3 runs 12 residues. Per germline, CDR1 MRHNA and CDR2 SNTAGT. CDR3 DNA, as far as it was read: TGTGCCAGCACCCGGGGGGGGAACGAA. Encoded protein: CASTRGGNE. The whole CDR3 protein is CASTRGGNEAFF.

This clone was seen many times. The sequenced fragment ends 3 residues before the CDR3 boundary, so the rest is inferred from the germline J gene. J is TRBJ1-1 and V is TRBV7-9; D remains ambiguous. CDR1 is SEHNR, CDR2 FQNEAQ, per germline (reference sequence). The V gene lost 2 bases and the J gene lost 0 bases, with 7 bases spanning the gap. The CDR3 is 14 amino acids. The DNA read from the CDR3 is TGTGCCAGCAGCTTAAACAGTTTGAACACTGAA. It is translated as CASSLNSLNTE. From start to end, the CDR3 is CASSLNSLNTEAFF.

About this clone: The DNA ends 3 residues before the CDR3 does, and the rest of the CDR3 is filled in from the germline J gene. This chain uses TRBV19 with TRBJ2-1, with TRBD2 matching 8 bases. Losses at the gene ends were 8 bases for V and 0 bases for J; bases not matched to a gene: 6. The CDR3 is made up of 15 amino acids. The germline gives CDR1 LNHDA, CDR2 SQIVND (reference sequence). The CDR3 DNA, read in part, is TGTGCCAGTGAGAGTAGCGGGAACTCCTACAATGAG. Its protein product is CASESSGNSYNE. The whole CDR3 region reads CASESSGNSYNEQFF.

The table lists this clone with many counts. The read halts 3 residues ahead of the CDR3 end, with the missing end drawn from the germline J gene. The genes are TRBV6-1 and TRBJ2-1; D possibly corresponds to TRBD1 (6 bases). The CDR3 runs 15 residues. Germline V gene lookup returns CDR1 MNHNS and CDR2 SASEGT. V dropped 3 bases and J dropped 4 bases, with 13 bases sitting between them. The CDR3 loop reads CASSDPAGEYNEQFF. The part of the CDR3 DNA that was read is TGTGCCAGCAGTGATCCGGCAGGGGAATACAATGAG.

At least ten counts were recorded for this clone. The DNA ends 3 residues before the CDR3 does, and the rest of the CDR3 is filled in from the germline J gene. The genes are TRBV6-1 and TRBJ1-5; TRBD1 is a possible D gene (5 bases). CDR3 size: 15 residues. Germline V gene data show CDR1 as MNHNS and CDR2 as SASEGT. V lost 2 bases and J lost 2, with 10 bases in between. CDR3 sequence reads: CASSELGGGNQPQHF. The CDR3 bases that were read are TGTGCCAGCAGTGAACTGGGGGGGGGCAATCAGCCC.

This clone occurred many times. The CDR3 is cut off 3 residues early in the read; its end comes from the germline J gene. The V and J genes are TRBV6-1 and TRBJ2-7; 8 nucleotides match TRBD2. The trim removed 3 bases at V and 4 bases at J, leaving 5 bases unmatched. This CDR3 is 14 amino acids long. Germline V gene sequence: CDR1 MNHNS, CDR2 SASEGT. CDR3 residues: CASSDKGLVYEQYF. Partial CDR3 DNA: TGTGCCAGCAGTGACAAGGGACTAGTGTACGAG.

To note about this clone: The read terminates 3 residues before the CDR3 end, so the remaining end is supplied by the germline J gene. The chain joins TRBV7-9 to TRBJ1-2, with TRBD1 identical over 10 bases. CDR1 is SEHNR and CDR2 is FQNEAQ in the germline V gene (reference sequence). This CDR3 comprises 15 residues. CDR3 sequence reads: CASSHGTGVSYDYTF. CDR3 bases read: TGTGCCAGCAGCCACGGGACAGGGGTATCCTACGAC.

Many counts were recorded for this clone. The read terminates 3 residues before the CDR3 end, so the remaining end is supplied by the germline J gene. The chain recombines TRBV12-3 or TRBV12-4 with TRBJ1-5, with 9 bases fitting TRBD1. This CDR3 is built from 16 residues. Germline trimming cut 6 bases from V and 3 bases from J; bases unmatched to any gene: 9. CDR3 DNA (partial): TGTGCCAGCAGCGATTGGGGACAGGGCTTCAATCAGCCC. Residues: CASSDWGQGFNQP. The full CDR3 protein is CASSDWGQGFNQPQHF.

In this sample, this clone turned up many times. The read is 3 residues too short to cover the CDR3 end, so that end is filled in from the germline J gene. The chain links TRBV20-1 to TRBJ2-7; tentatively, D is TRBD1 (6 bases). V was trimmed by 0 bases and J by 1 base, leaving 13 bases between them. Germline V gives CDR1 DFQATT, CDR2 SNEGSKA (reference sequence). CDR3 length: 15 residues. The part of the CDR3 DNA that was read is TGCAGTGCTAGAGATCTGAAGGGGGATTCCTACGAG. It yields the protein CSARDLKGDSYE. The whole CDR3 is CSARDLKGDSYEQYF.

This clone was observed at least ten times. The read gets to within 3 residues of the CDR3 end, and the germline J gene fills in the rest. The chain has TRBV2 and TRBJ2-1, with no clear D. CDR3 length: 11 residues. V lost 9 bases and J lost 7, with 10 bases in between. CDR1 SNHLY and CDR2 FYNNEI come from the germline V gene. CDR3 residues: CARAPLNEQFF. The part of the CDR3 DNA that was read is TGTGCCAGGGCCCCCTTGAATGAG.

This clone showed up many times. The read gets to within 3 residues of the CDR3 end, and the germline J gene fills in the rest. The chain combines TRBV10-3 with TRBJ1-1; D may be TRBD1 (5 bases). Trimming shortened V by 2 bases and J by 5 bases, and 6 bases separated the two germline ends. CDR3 length: 12 amino acids. Germline lookup yields CDR1 ENHRY and CDR2 SYGVKD. The CDR3 DNA, read in part, is TGTGCCATCAGTGAGGGGGGGACTGAA. Amino acids: CAISEGGTE. The entire CDR3 protein is CAISEGGTEAFF.

This clone was counted ten times or more. The CDR3 loop reads CASSEEVRQTDTQYF. The sequenced part of the CDR3 DNA is TGTGCCAGCAGTGAAGAAGTGAGGCAAACAGATACG. The V call is TRBV2, the J call TRBJ2-3, with D hard to call. Sequencing ends 3 residues short of the CDR3 end; the germline J gene provides the rest. V lost 1 base, J lost 3 bases, and 11 bases lay in between. CDR1 is SNHLY and CDR2 is FYNNEI in the germline V gene. This CDR3 spans 15 amino acids.

This clone was counted ten times or more. The sequence runs out 3 residues before the end of the CDR3; the remainder is reconstructed from the germline J gene. This chain joins TRBV4-1 and TRBJ1-1; D perhaps matches TRBD1 (5 bases). Germline lookup yields CDR1 MGHRA and CDR2 YSYEKL. V was cut by 2 bases and J by 4 bases, with 8 bases left in between. The CDR3 covers 13 residues. The DNA read from the CDR3 is TGCGCCAGCAGCCAAACCCAGGGCACTGAA. Its translation: CASSQTQGTE. The whole CDR3 region reads CASSQTQGTEAFF.

This clone was seen many times. The read ends 3 residues before the CDR3 terminus; that terminus is restored from the germline J gene. The chain is built from TRBV4-1 and TRBJ1-2, with 10 bases identical to TRBD1. The J segment lost 6 bases and the V segment lost 1 base, leaving 5 bases of the junction unmatched. The CDR3 spans 15 residues. Germline assignment: CDR1 MGHRA and CDR2 YSYEKL. CDR3 region: CASSQVGTGDNGYTF. The CDR3 DNA, read in part, is TGCGCCAGCAGCCAAGTTGGGACAGGGGATAATGGC.

This clone was picked up many times. The read falls 3 residues short of the CDR3 end, and the missing part is taken from the germline J gene. The V call is TRBV29-1, the J call TRBJ2-1; 13 positions agree with TRBD2. V lost 4 bases to trimming and J lost 7 bases; unmatched junction nucleotides: 4. The CDR3 is made up of 14 amino acids. In germline, CDR1 is SQVTM, CDR2 ANQGSEA. The DNA read from the CDR3 is TGCAGCGTTGCCGGACTAGCGGGAGTGAATGAG. The encoded protein is CSVAGLAGVNE. The full CDR3 protein is CSVAGLAGVNEQFF.

This clone has a count of ten or more. The read stops 3 residues short of the end of the CDR3; the missing end is completed from the germline J gene. This chain connects TRBV30 to TRBJ1-5, with a possible D match to TRBD1 (6 bases). Per the germline V gene, CDR1 is GTSNPN and CDR2 is SVGIG (reference sequence). The CDR3 runs 19 residues. Between the trimmed V and J ends, which lost 0 bases and 0 bases, there was a span of 21 bases. The CDR3 is CAWSVGRITGRNSNQPQHF. Incomplete CDR3 DNA: TGTGCCTGGAGTGTCGGCCGAATAACAGGGAGGAATAGCAATCAGCCC.

This clone was seen ten or more times. The read ends 3 residues before the CDR3 terminus; that terminus is restored from the germline J gene. The chain employs TRBV5-4 and TRBJ2-7; 10 positions agree with TRBD2. Germline loops: CDR1 SGHNT, CDR2 YYREEE (reference sequence). V shed 4 bases and J 4 bases; nucleotides not matched to a gene: 5. The CDR3 is 14 amino acids. CDR3 in amino acids: CASSRSGGEYEQYF. The sequenced CDR3 bases are TGTGCCAGCAGCCGGAGCGGGGGGGAATACGAG. The full variable domain, its missing parts supplied by reference TRBV5-4 and TRBJ2-7, is ETGVTQSPTHLIKTRGQQVTLRCSSQSGHNTVSWYQQALGQGPQFIFQYYREEENGRGNFPPRFSGLQFPNYSSELNVNALELDDSALYLCASSRSGGEYEQYFGPGTRLTVT.

This clone was observed at least ten times. The CDR3 end is not reached by the read, which stops 3 residues before it; the germline J gene fills it in. V and J are TRBV28 and TRBJ2-3; D uncertain. There are 13 residues in the CDR3. The germline V gene has CDR1 MDHEN and CDR2 SYDVKM. Deletions cut 5 bases from V and 3 bases from J, with 9 bases between. CDR3 sequence: CASSLPRTDTQYF. The CDR3 bases that were read are TGTGCCAGCAGTCTTCCCAGGACAGATACG. Full variable domain (rest looked up from reference TRBV28 and TRBJ2-3): DVKVTQSSRYLVKRTGEKVFLECVQDMDHENMFWYRQDPGLGLRLIYFSYDVKMKEKGDIPEGYSVSREKKERFSLILESASTNQTSMYLCASSLPRTDTQYFGPGTRLTVL.

With respect to this clone: The read halts 3 residues ahead of the CDR3 end, with the missing end drawn from the germline J gene. V and J are TRBV2 and TRBJ2-7, with 7 positions matching TRBD2. The CDR3 covers 15 residues. Trimming removed 6 bases from V and 6 bases from J; junction bases left unmatched: 14. Germline V gene data show CDR1 as SNHLY and CDR2 as FYNNEI. CDR3 loop: CASRAGLYTNSEQYF. The sequenced part of the CDR3 DNA is TGTGCCAGCAGAGCGGGACTTTATACTAACTCCGAG.

Concerning this clone: The read comes to an end 3 residues before the CDR3 does, leaving the germline J gene to fill in the end. The gene calls are TRBV7-6 and TRBJ2-3; 7 positions match TRBD2. V shed 4 bases and J 0 bases; nucleotides not matched to a gene: 4. CDR3 length: 15 residues. Germline CDR1 is SGHVS and CDR2 is FNYEAQ. This CDR3 reads CASSSSGASTDTQYF. CDR3 DNA, as far as it was read: TGTGCCAGCAGCTCGAGCGGGGCTAGCACAGATACG.

The table lists this clone with many counts. The read terminates 3 residues before the CDR3 end, so the remaining end is supplied by the germline J gene. The rearrangement links TRBV2 to TRBJ1-6, with 9 bases that match TRBD1. V dropped 6 bases and J dropped 8; count of bases not matched to a gene: 11. Germline V gene data show CDR1 as SNHLY and CDR2 as FYNNEI. CDR3 length: 16 amino acids. The chain's CDR3 is CASRTADRGHYSPLHF. The DNA read from the CDR3 is TGTGCCAGCAGGACTGCGGACAGGGGTCACTATTCACCC.

This clone was observed many times. The CDR3 end falls 3 residues outside the read, so it is completed with the germline J gene. The chain joins TRBV7-9 to TRBJ2-5; D possibly corresponds to TRBD2 (6 bases). V lost 1 base, J lost 1 base, and 10 bases lay in between. The V gene's germline CDR1 is SEHNR and CDR2 FQNEAQ (reference sequence). The CDR3 runs to 15 residues. The CDR3 spells CASSLDGGGQETQYF. CDR3 DNA, as far as it was read: TGTGCCAGCAGCTTAGACGGGGGAGGCCAAGAGACC.

This clone was found many times. The read ends 3 residues shy of where the CDR3 ends; the end is completed using the germline J gene. The rearrangement joins TRBV2 to TRBJ1-1, with 7 bases aligning to TRBD1. The germline V gene encodes CDR1 SNHLY and CDR2 FYNNEI. The CDR3 totals 13 residues. V lost 7 bases, J lost 1 base, and 3 bases stayed unmatched. CDR3 protein: CASTGQSNTEAFF. The covered CDR3 bases are TGTGCCAGCACGGGACAGTCGAACACTGAA.

This clone was detected ten times or more. Read coverage stops 3 residues before the CDR3 terminus; the germline J gene supplies the remainder. The V and J genes are TRBV2 and TRBJ2-3; tentative D call: TRBD1 (6 bases). Trimming took 1 base from V and 1 from J, leaving 6 bases between them. Germline V lookup: CDR1 SNHLY, CDR2 FYNNEI. The CDR3 is made up of 14 amino acids. CDR3 in amino acids: CASSEDRGTDTQYF. The CDR3 DNA, read in part, is TGTGCCAGCAGTGAAGACAGGGGCACAGATACG.

This clone was counted at least ten times. The CDR3 is cut off 3 residues early in the read; its end comes from the germline J gene. The V and J genes are TRBV5-1 and TRBJ1-4, with 9 bases matching TRBD1. Germline lookup yields CDR1 SGHRS and CDR2 YFSETQ. The CDR3 runs to 17 residues. The ends lost 2 bases at V and 2 bases at J; junction bases unmatched: 7. CDR3 in amino acids: CASSFFGTGRTNEKLFF. The covered CDR3 bases are TGCGCCAGCAGCTTTTTCGGGACAGGGAGGACTAATGAAAAA. Full variable domain (remainder filled in from reference TRBV5-1 and TRBJ1-4): KAGVTQTPRYLIKTRGQQVTLSCSPISGHRSVSWYQQTPGQGLQFLFEYFSETQRNKGNFPGRFSGRQFSNSRSEMNVSTLELGDSALYLCASSFFGTGRTNEKLFFGSGTQLSVL.

This clone was counted many times. Read sequence stops 3 residues before the CDR3 end, and the germline J gene provides the missing end. The chain recombines TRBV5-1 with TRBJ2-2; the match to TRBD2 covers 10 bases. The CDR3 spans 17 residues. V shed 1 base, J shed 6 bases, and the junction held 9 bases outside the gene matches. Germline V gives CDR1 SGHRS, CDR2 YFSETQ. The CDR3 loop reads CASSLSPSGRVAGELFF. The CDR3 DNA, read in part, is TGCGCCAGCAGCTTGAGTCCCAGCGGGAGGGTAGCCGGGGAG.

The table lists this clone with many counts. The missing CDR3 end, 3 residues past where the read stops, is filled in from the germline J gene. The chain is built from TRBV19 and TRBJ2-6; TRBD2 agrees at 12 bases. This CDR3 has 17 amino acids. The V gene's germline CDR1 is LNHDA and CDR2 SQIVND (reference sequence). V shed 5 bases, J shed 3 bases, and the junction held 5 bases outside the gene matches. This CDR3 is CASSPLAGGGGANVLTF. CDR3 DNA (partial): TGTGCCAGTAGTCCCCTAGCGGGGGGGGGTGGGGCCAACGTC.

There are many counts of this clone. The sequence runs out 3 residues before the end of the CDR3; the remainder is reconstructed from the germline J gene. The chain couples TRBV20-1 to TRBJ2-7; D is perhaps TRBD1 (6 bases). Per the germline V gene, CDR1 is DFQATT and CDR2 is SNEGSKA (reference sequence). The CDR3 runs to 12 residues. The V end was cut by 6 bases, the J end by 3 bases, with 12 bases between. The sequenced part of the CDR3 DNA is TGCAGTGCCGCCGGGACACACTACGAG. It is translated as CSAAGTHYE. Given in full, the CDR3 is CSAAGTHYEQYF.